Shown below are 3 T cell receptor beta chains from a single sample sequenced in a study of blood T cell repertoires in COVID-19. Libraries were prepared by immunoSEQ multiplex PCR; TCRdb keeps only in-frame clonotypes and omits some of them. The sample includes approximately 130,000 clones, 84% of them seen just once. Sequencing was done on a sample of peripheral blood. The receptors here all came from a human donor in a cohort sampled during active COVID-19.

The chain recombines TRBV18 with TRBJ2-3; D is possibly TRBD1 (6 bases). Looked up from germline, CDR1 is KGHSH and CDR2 is LQKENI. This CDR3 is 15 amino acids long. V lost 4 bases, J lost 3 bases, and 14 bases lay in between. CDR3 protein: CASSQAGVGTDTQYF. Here the CDR3 DNA reads TGTGCCAGCTCACAAGCAGGGGTGGGAACAGATACGCAGTATTTT.

This chain joins TRBV12-1 and TRBJ2-5; TRBD2, the table's D call, was not compared with the DNA. TRBV12-1 is deemed a pseudogene. The CDR3 length is 16 residues. The CDR3 spells CASSLLTSGGQETQYF. The DNA of the CDR3 is TGTGCCAGCAGCCTCCTGACTAGCGGGGGACAAGAGACCCAGTACTTC.

A few counts support this clone. This chain uses TRBV29-1 with TRBJ1-4, with D uncertain. The V and J ends lost 5 bases and 0 bases respectively, with 7 bases between them. Germline-derived CDR1 and CDR2 are SQVTM and ANQGSEA. This CDR3 is 13 amino acids long. The CDR3 spells CSVSGATNEKLFF. The CDR3 region has the DNA TGCAGCGTTTCGGGTGCAACTAATGAAAAACTGTTTTTT.